The next 8 T cell receptor beta chains were all read from a single sample in a study of long-term antiretroviral therapy in people with HIV. At survey level, the immunoSEQ assay was run in its v3.0 version. Measured with immunoSEQ multiplex PCR; TCRdb has only the in-frame clones, and not every one. The table lists 25,000 to 30,000 clones, roughly 80% of them singletons, with 8.5% to 9.5% in the top ten. The sample in question was unsorted PBMCs, obtained 3 years after starting antiretroviral therapy. These receptors were obtained from a man aged 35 to 55 with HIV.

This clone was counted between two and nine times. The V call is TRBV13, the J call TRBJ1-1; D not certain. V lost 4 bases, J lost 3 bases, and 12 bases lay in between. Germline CDR1 is PRHDT and CDR2 is FYEKMQ (reference sequence). This CDR3 is built from 14 residues. The CDR3 region is CASSSDAYYTEAFF. CDR3 DNA sequence: TGTGCCAGCAGCTCGGACGCGTACTACACTGAAGCTTTCTTT.

In its sample, this clone was seen once. This chain links TRBV29-1 with TRBJ2-3, with D maybe TRBD2 (5 bases). V lost 6 bases and J 6 bases, leaving 13 bases between the germline ends. This CDR3 comprises 12 residues. Germline V CDR1 and CDR2: SQVTM, ANQGSEA. CDR3 sequence: CSVLQPGDTQYF. Written as DNA, the CDR3 is TGCAGCGTCCTTCAGCCGGGGGATACGCAGTATTTT.

Written as DNA, the CDR3 is TGTGCCAGCAGGGACAGACTAGCGGACTACGAGCAGTACTTC. The encoded protein is CASRDRLADYEQYF. The chain combines TRBV6-6 with TRBJ2-7; 9 nucleotides align to TRBD2. The junction had 6 bases not matched to a gene; V was cut back by 6 bases and J by 3 bases. Germline loops: CDR1 MNHNY, CDR2 SVGAGI (reference sequence). The CDR3 contains 14 residues.

The chain has TRBV10-3 and TRBJ1-3; D uncertain. The CDR3 length is 15 residues. With 0 bases removed from V and 0 bases from J, the gap between germline ends came to 6 bases. Germline values: CDR1 ENHRY, CDR2 SYGVKD. The CDR3 DNA reads as TGTGCCATCAGTGAGTCAGGCAGCTCTGGAAACACCATATATTTT. This codes for CAISESGSSGNTIYF.

This clone showed up just once. The chain recombines TRBV27 with TRBJ2-1; 7 bases match TRBD2. The J segment lost 12 bases and the V segment lost 5 bases, leaving 13 bases of the junction unmatched. From germline, CDR1 is MNHEY and CDR2 SMNVEV (reference sequence). This CDR3 has 14 amino acids. The CDR3 sequence: CASSQTGLGAGQFF. For the CDR3, the DNA is TGTGCCAGCAGTCAAACCGGACTAGGAGCAGGGCAGTTCTTC.

The chain couples TRBV6-6 to TRBJ2-7; the D is unclear. Germline V gene lookup returns CDR1 MNHNY and CDR2 SVGAGI (reference sequence). Trimming removed 4 bases at V and 8 bases at J, with 9 bases between. The CDR3 consists of 11 residues. CDR3 loop: CASSSIKQQYF. As DNA, the CDR3 is TGTGCCAGCAGTTCCATTAAGCAGCAGTACTTC.

The chain combines TRBV2 with TRBJ2-1, with 9 bases fitting TRBD2. Germline V gene data show CDR1 as SNHLY and CDR2 as FYNNEI. V shed 4 bases and J 7 bases; nucleotides not matched to a gene: 5. The CDR3 totals 14 residues. In nucleotides, the CDR3 is TGTGCCAGCAGTGGAGTAGCGGGGGTTAATGAGCAGTTCTTC. Translation: CASSGVAGVNEQFF.

This clone was detected a few times. The V and J genes are TRBV5-1 and TRBJ2-7; D not resolved. Germline V gene sequence: CDR1 SGHRS, CDR2 YFSETQ. Trimming stripped 4 bases from V and 6 bases from J, with 17 bases between. There are 14 residues in the CDR3. CDR3 bases: TGCGCCAGCAGCCCCAACTCTGGGTCGATCGAGCAGTACTTC. Its translation: CASSPNSGSIEQYF.